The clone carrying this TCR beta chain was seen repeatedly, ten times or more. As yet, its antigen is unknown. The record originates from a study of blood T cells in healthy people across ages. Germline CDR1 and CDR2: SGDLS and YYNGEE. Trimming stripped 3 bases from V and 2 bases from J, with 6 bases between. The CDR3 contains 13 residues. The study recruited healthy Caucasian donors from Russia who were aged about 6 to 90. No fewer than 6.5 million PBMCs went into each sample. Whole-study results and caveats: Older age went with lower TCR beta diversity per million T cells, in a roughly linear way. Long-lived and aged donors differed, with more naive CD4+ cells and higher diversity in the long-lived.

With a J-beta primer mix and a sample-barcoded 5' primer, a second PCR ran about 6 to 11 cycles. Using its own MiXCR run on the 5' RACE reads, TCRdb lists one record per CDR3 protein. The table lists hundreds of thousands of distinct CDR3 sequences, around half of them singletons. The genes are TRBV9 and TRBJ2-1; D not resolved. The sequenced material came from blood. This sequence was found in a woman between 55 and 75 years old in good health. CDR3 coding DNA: TGTGCCAGCAGCGCCACCCCCTACAATGAGCAGTTCTTC. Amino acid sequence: CASSATPYNEQFF.